These T cell receptor beta chains were read from a single sample in a study of control samples from healthy donors and cancer patients. TCRdb keeps only in-frame clones here, not all; method: immunoSEQ multiplex PCR. This sample has 260,000 or so clones; roughly 82% occur once, and the top ten carry about 14%. The sequenced sample was PBMCs. These receptors all stem from a woman in her sixties with lung cancer. Each CDR3 is given with its conserved first and last residue.

>TRBV7-9
CASSQPGQGAAEQFF
>TRBV15
CATSSRDFYNEQFF
>TRBV4-1
CASSPSGGYNQPQHF
>TRBV12-3/TRBV12-4
CASSYGRYYEQYF
>TRBV11-1
CASSFSGASTDTQYF
>TRBV5-5
CASSLVGSSWETQYF
>TRBV28
CASTHSSRGLIYGYTF
>TRBV15
CATSTRTAPDEKLFF
>TRBV5-6
CASSLGREQYF
>TRBV5-1
CASSLEGWGTEAFF
>TRBV11-2
CASSSNPAMNTEAFF
>TRBV9
CASSVGTAGGPETQYF
>TRBV2
CASSSQGELQPQHF
>TRBV27
CASSGVLATNEKLFF
>TRBV6-5
CASSYSARNTEAFF
>TRBV5-4
CASSPPGSGTSGRGELFF
>TRBV10-3
CNFPPADTYEQYF
>TRBV5-1
CASRPRDTPGGETQYF
>TRBV10-1
CASSPGSNTGELFF
>TRBV10-1
CASSDGGGGTYEQYF
>TRBV28
CASSLLVRASGNTIYF
>TRBV3-1/TRBV3-2
CASSQVGVGRIVRAFF
>TRBV9
CASSFLAENTGELFF
>TRBV12-2
CASRLAEVSEKLFF
>TRBV4-1
CASSQVSASGANVLTF
>TRBV4-2
CASSQEKEGFFGYTF
>TRBV2
CASSQDSLTEAFF
>TRBV11-2
CASSLGAAQETQYF
>TRBV12-3/TRBV12-4
CASSLDGWGEQYF
>TRBV3-1/TRBV3-2
CASSQGGTGIYEQYF
>TRBV5-1
CASSLEVLLSSTDTQYF
>TRBV5-6
CASSFRSSSYNSPLHF
>TRBV9
CASSVGGGGTNEKLFF
>TRBV29-1
CSVVEGHNEQFF
>TRBV5-4
CASSLVTSGGVTDTQYF
>TRBV12-3/TRBV12-4
CASSHNEKLFF
>TRBV18
CASSPPTPGSYEQYF
>TRBV19
CASSIDLGRGGTEAFF
>TRBV6-5
CASRTGMNTEAFF
>TRBV27
CASSFWGQGEQYF
>TRBV5-1
CATKGDPNTEAFF
>TRBV5-1
CASSLAAEETQYF
>TRBV3-1/TRBV3-2
CASSPRGSGETQYF
>TRBV5-1
CASSLVTGGSGTDTQYF
>TRBV2
CASSLQGTGNEQFF
>TRBV27
CASSSSGSSLGYTF
>TRBV12-3/TRBV12-4
CASSLGQLQPQHF
>TRBV15
CATSSHPRQGESSSPLHF
>TRBV5-4
CASSSRTSGEEQYF
>TRBV7-3
CASSGPPGLAGIISYNEQFF
>TRBV7-2
CASSFTSPSNTGELFF
>TRBV5-4
CASSFAGGELGAVKLFF
>TRBV28
CASSLWTSGSAADTQYF
>TRBV28
CASSRGQNTGELFF
>TRBV5-8
CASGHRILYGYTF
>TRBV6-6
CASRRLAGEGEQYF
>TRBV6-1
CASSEAGQPEGQYF